Included here is one T cell receptor (beta chain) sequence, with context. The antigen is unknown. CDR3 length equals 14 residues. The V gene's germline CDR1 is SEHNR and CDR2 FQNEAQ (reference sequence). Trimming removed 2 bases at V and 1 base at J, with 8 bases between. Assay: immunoSEQ multiplex PCR; the TCRdb copy retains only in-frame clones and omits some. The repertoire holds approximately 72,000 clones, with around 73% as singletons. This entry is derived from a study of radiotherapy plus CTLA-4 blockade in lung cancer. Turning to the study itself: Disease control reached over 30%, with objective responses in roughly 17%. Study findings and constraints: Among reported predictors of response, early blood T cell clone dynamics with interferon-beta performed best.

The clonotype comes from a human donor with non-small cell lung cancer who had a complete response to radiotherapy plus ipilimumab. V is TRBV7-9 and J is TRBJ1-1; maybe TRBD1 (5 bases). The sample consisted of peripheral blood, taken from a patient treated with radiotherapy plus ipilimumab. Here the CDR3 reads CASSLSGGNTEAFF. CDR3 nucleotides: TGTGCCAGCAGCTTATCCGGGGGGAACACTGAAGCTTTCTTT. Together with reference TRBV7-9 and TRBJ1-1, the CDR3 gives the full variable domain: DTGVSQNPRHKITKRGQNVTFRCDPISEHNRLYWYRQTLGQGPEFLTYFQNEAQLEKSRLLSDRFSAERPKGSFSTLEIQRTEQGDSAMYLCASSLSGGNTEAFFGQGTRLTVV.